The 22 T cell receptor beta chains reported below all come from one sample, sequenced in a study of shared clonotypes between healthy human individuals. Produced via immunoSEQ multiplex PCR; TCRdb's table is partial and in-frame only. Among hundreds of thousands of clones listed, 70% to 80% were seen once. The sequencing input was PBMCs. The receptors shown here come from a woman aged 40 to 55 in good health. Some clones in this sample may be carry-over from other donors' samples.

The rearrangement links TRBV12-2 to TRBJ2-3; no check of the table's D call, TRBD2, against the DNA was made. TRBV12-2 is a listed pseudogene. This CDR3 comprises 15 residues. CDR3 protein: CASRLSGRATDTQYF. The DNA for the CDR3 is TGTGCAAGTCGTCTTAGCGGGAGGGCCACAGATACGCAGTATTTT.

CDR3 amino acids: CASSQVYRTSGAYETQYF. CDR3 sequence (DNA): TGCGCCAGCAGCCAAGTTTATCGGACTAGCGGCGCGTATGAGACCCAGTACTTC. This chain uses TRBV4-1 with TRBJ2-5, with TRBD2 matching over 10 bases. Germline lookup yields CDR1 MGHRA and CDR2 YSYEKL. The V and J ends lost 1 base and 5 bases, in that order; junction bases with no gene match: 13. The CDR3 contains 18 residues.

The J gene is TRBJ2-1, the V gene TRBV10-3; 15 bases are a match to TRBD2. The CDR3 is 20 amino acids. Germline CDR1 ENHRY, CDR2 SYGVKD. Trimming cost V 5 bases and J 0 bases; bases outside gene matches: 11. The CDR3 reads CAISTSTGTSGGFSYNEQFF. DNA of the CDR3: TGTGCCATCAGTACTTCGACCGGGACTAGCGGGGGGTTCTCCTACAATGAGCAGTTCTTC.

V usage is TRBV28 and J usage is TRBJ2-7; no clear D gene. CDR1 is MDHEN and CDR2 is SYDVKM in the germline V gene. The germline V and J ends were trimmed by 6 bases and 2 bases, with 14 bases remaining between them. This CDR3 region has 14 residues. This CDR3 is CASSSPMSPYEQYF. As DNA, the CDR3 is TGTGCCAGCAGCTCTCCTATGAGTCCCTACGAGCAGTACTTC.

CDR3 bases: TGTGCCAGTAGCTCCCGGGGCTATCCCTACGAGCAGTACTTC. Amino acid sequence: CASSSRGYPYEQYF. The rearrangement uses TRBV19 and TRBJ2-7; D might be TRBD1 or TRBD2, each matching 5 bases. Germline V gene data show CDR1 as LNHDA and CDR2 as SQIVND (reference sequence). Deletions cut 6 bases from V and 2 bases from J, with 14 bases between. The CDR3 runs 14 residues.

Here the CDR3 DNA reads TGTGCCAGCAGCTTTTGGCCGAACACTGAAGCTTTCTTT. It encodes CASSFWPNTEAFF. J is TRBJ1-1 and V is TRBV7-9; no definite D call. V was clipped by 3 bases and J by 1 base, with 6 bases between them. CDR3 length: 13 residues. Germline V gene data show CDR1 as SEHNR and CDR2 as FQNEAQ (reference sequence). The full variable domain, completed using reference TRBV7-9 and TRBJ1-1, is DTGVSQNPRHKITKRGQNVTFRCDPISEHNRLYWYRQTLGQGPEFLTYFQNEAQLEKSRLLSDRFSAERPKGSFSTLEIQRTEQGDSAMYLCASSFWPNTEAFFGQGTRLTVV.

In nucleotides, the CDR3 is TGCGCCAGCAGCTTGGGTTGGGAGGGCCGGGAGACCCAGTACTTC. Amino acid sequence: CASSLGWEGRETQYF. The rearrangement joins TRBV5-1 to TRBJ2-5; 7 nucleotides align to TRBD2. V trimming: 0 bases; J trimming: 5 bases; junction bases outside the gene matches: 7. CDR3 size: 15 residues. CDR1 is SGHRS and CDR2 is YFSETQ in the germline V gene.

The chain uses TRBV29-1 and TRBJ2-2; 7 bases are shared with TRBD1. CDR3 length equals 14 residues. With V trimmed by 7 bases and J by 3 bases, 8 bases remained unmatched. Germline CDR1 is SQVTM and CDR2 is ANQGSEA. The CDR3 DNA follows: TGCAGCGCCCGACAGGGTTGGGACACCGGGGAGCTGTTTTTT. Protein: CSARQGWDTGELFF.

The J gene is TRBJ2-3, the V gene TRBV7-3; TRBD1 matches at 7 bases. In germline, CDR1 is SGHTA, CDR2 FQGTGA. V shed 5 bases and J 5 bases; nucleotides not matched to a gene: 7. The CDR3 is 14 residues long. The CDR3 sequence is CASSANRGLDTQYF. The CDR3 coding sequence is TGTGCCAGCAGCGCGAACAGGGGATTAGATACGCAGTATTTT.

This clone was counted between two and nine times. The same CDR3 can be traced to other DNA sequences in this sample. The CDR3, as DNA: TGTGCCTGGAGCTCCCTTGGGGGCTCCTACGAGCAGTACTTC. It specifies CAWSSLGGSYEQYF. The gene calls are TRBV30 and TRBJ2-7; D tentatively reads TRBD1 or TRBD2 (5 bases each). The CDR3 consists of 14 residues. Germline V gene data show CDR1 as GTSNPN and CDR2 as SVGIG (reference sequence). Trimming removed 3 bases from V and 0 bases from J, with 12 bases in between.

The chain uses TRBV11-1 and TRBJ1-2, with TRBD1 as a possible D gene (5 bases). CDR3 size: 14 residues. The germline V gene encodes CDR1 SGHAT and CDR2 FQDESV (reference sequence). With 1 base removed from V and 4 bases from J, the gap between germline ends came to 10 bases. The CDR3 reads CASSLGQFSYGYTF. The CDR3 DNA is TGTGCCAGCAGCTTAGGACAGTTCAGCTATGGCTACACCTTC.

To note about this clone: A much larger clone lies one base from this, so it may be a read error. The V and J genes are TRBV5-1 and TRBJ2-1; D gene uncertain. CDR1 is SGHRS and CDR2 is YFSETQ in the germline V gene. The CDR3 spans 12 residues. The CDR3 sequence: CAGSLSRNEQFF. The CDR3 region has the DNA TGCGCCGGCAGCTTGAGCCGCAATGAGCAGTTCTTC.

The table lists this clone with many counts. Other DNA sequences in the sample encode the same CDR3. This rearrangement joins TRBV4-1 to TRBJ2-7; TRBD2 is a possible D gene (6 bases). The CDR3 extends over 19 amino acids. Germline-derived CDR1 and CDR2 are MGHRA and YSYEKL. V lost 1 base and J 3 bases, leaving 25 bases between the germline ends. This CDR3 reads CASSQGSGLLTGANYEQYF. In DNA, the CDR3 is TGCGCCAGCAGCCAAGGCTCGGGTCTCCTGACGGGAGCGAACTACGAGCAGTACTTC.

This clone was seen a single time. The rearrangement links TRBV7-8 to TRBJ2-5; TRBD1 agrees at 9 bases. After removal of 4 bases from V and 8 bases from J, the junction contained 14 bases not matched to a gene. Germline V gene data show CDR1 as SGHVS and CDR2 as FQNEAQ. This CDR3 is 16 amino acids long. In nucleotides, the CDR3 is TGTGCCAGCAGCTCACCGGGACAGGGCCTCCCAGGTACCCAGTACTTC. This translates into CASSSPGQGLPGTQYF.

This clone was seen more than once but under ten times. The chain recombines TRBV15 with TRBJ2-7; the D gene is possibly TRBD1 (5 bases). Trimming pared 0 bases from V and 7 bases from J, leaving 16 bases between. The germline V gene encodes CDR1 LNHNV and CDR2 YYDKDF (reference sequence). This CDR3 has 15 residues. This CDR3 is CATSREGRVSGEQYF. DNA of the CDR3: TGTGCCACCAGCAGAGAGGGCAGGGTTTCGGGTGAGCAGTACTTC.

On this clone: This CDR3 is also generated by other DNA sequences in the sample. The chain couples TRBV30 to TRBJ2-7, with TRBD1 identical over 7 bases. The V segment lost 4 bases and the J segment 5 bases; nucleotides outside the gene matches: 5. Germline lookup yields CDR1 GTSNPN and CDR2 SVGIG (reference sequence). The CDR3 spans 12 residues. CDR3 nucleotides: TGTGCCTGGACTGCAGGGGGTGACGAGCAGTACTTC. This gives the protein CAWTAGGDEQYF. Full variable domain (outside the CDR3, taken from reference TRBV30 and TRBJ2-7): SQTIHQWPATLVQPVGSPLSLECTVEGTSNPNLYWYRQAAGRGLQLLFYSVGIGQISSEVPQNLSASRPQDRQFILSSKKLLLSDSGFYLCAWTAGGDEQYFGPGTRLTVT.

The V gene is TRBV18, the J gene TRBJ1-1, with no clear D. CDR1 and CDR2 from the germline V gene are KGHSH and LQKENI. The V end lost 3 bases, the J end lost 10 bases, and 15 bases lay between the germline ends. The CDR3 covers 13 residues. This CDR3 is CASSPGLDPGAFF. CDR3 coding DNA: TGTGCCAGCTCACCCGGACTGGACCCGGGAGCTTTCTTT.

This sequence joins TRBV5-1 and TRBJ1-1; possibly TRBD1 for D (5 bases). There are 15 residues in the CDR3. Germline assignment: CDR1 SGHRS and CDR2 YFSETQ. V lost 4 bases and J 0 bases, leaving 13 bases between the germline ends. CDR3 coding DNA: TGCGCCAGCAGCCGGGGCGGGGGAATGAACACTGAAGCTTTCTTT. Protein sequence: CASSRGGGMNTEAFF.

This clone was seen a single time. V usage is TRBV10-2 and J usage is TRBJ2-5, with D perhaps TRBD1 or TRBD2 (5 bases each). V shed 5 bases and J shed 5 bases, with 15 bases lying between them. Germline loops: CDR1 WSHSY, CDR2 SAAADI. This CDR3 is built from 14 residues. This chain's CDR3 is CASSWDGRQETQYF. The DNA for the CDR3 is TGCGCCAGCAGTTGGGACGGAAGGCAGGAGACCCAGTACTTC.

This chain uses TRBV4-2 with TRBJ2-2, with D tentatively TRBD1 or TRBD2 (5 bases each). Germline CDR1 reads LGHNA; CDR2 reads YNFKEQ. V lost 3 bases and J lost 5, with 16 bases in between. CDR3 length: 16 residues. Here the CDR3 reads CASSQVLGAGTGELFF. DNA for the CDR3: TGTGCCAGCAGCCAGGTACTAGGGGCCGGGACCGGGGAGCTGTTTTTT.

The chain employs TRBV27 and TRBJ1-5, with TRBD1 matching 7 bases. Germline assignment: CDR1 MNHEY and CDR2 SMNVEV (reference sequence). V lost 10 bases to trimming and J lost 4 bases; unmatched junction nucleotides: 10. The CDR3 is made up of 14 amino acids. The CDR3 sequence is CATPGQPLNQPQHF. CDR3 sequence (DNA): TGTGCCACCCCGGGACAGCCTTTAAATCAGCCCCAGCATTTT.

This chain uses TRBV7-2 with TRBJ2-5, with D perhaps given as TRBD1 or TRBD2 (5 bases each). The V end was cut by 4 bases, the J end by 4 bases, with 10 bases between. This CDR3 contains 13 residues. Germline CDR1 is SGHTA and CDR2 is FQGNSA. CDR3: CASSYSGRETQYF. The CDR3 coding sequence is TGTGCCAGCAGCTACTCGGGGCGAGAGACCCAGTACTTC.